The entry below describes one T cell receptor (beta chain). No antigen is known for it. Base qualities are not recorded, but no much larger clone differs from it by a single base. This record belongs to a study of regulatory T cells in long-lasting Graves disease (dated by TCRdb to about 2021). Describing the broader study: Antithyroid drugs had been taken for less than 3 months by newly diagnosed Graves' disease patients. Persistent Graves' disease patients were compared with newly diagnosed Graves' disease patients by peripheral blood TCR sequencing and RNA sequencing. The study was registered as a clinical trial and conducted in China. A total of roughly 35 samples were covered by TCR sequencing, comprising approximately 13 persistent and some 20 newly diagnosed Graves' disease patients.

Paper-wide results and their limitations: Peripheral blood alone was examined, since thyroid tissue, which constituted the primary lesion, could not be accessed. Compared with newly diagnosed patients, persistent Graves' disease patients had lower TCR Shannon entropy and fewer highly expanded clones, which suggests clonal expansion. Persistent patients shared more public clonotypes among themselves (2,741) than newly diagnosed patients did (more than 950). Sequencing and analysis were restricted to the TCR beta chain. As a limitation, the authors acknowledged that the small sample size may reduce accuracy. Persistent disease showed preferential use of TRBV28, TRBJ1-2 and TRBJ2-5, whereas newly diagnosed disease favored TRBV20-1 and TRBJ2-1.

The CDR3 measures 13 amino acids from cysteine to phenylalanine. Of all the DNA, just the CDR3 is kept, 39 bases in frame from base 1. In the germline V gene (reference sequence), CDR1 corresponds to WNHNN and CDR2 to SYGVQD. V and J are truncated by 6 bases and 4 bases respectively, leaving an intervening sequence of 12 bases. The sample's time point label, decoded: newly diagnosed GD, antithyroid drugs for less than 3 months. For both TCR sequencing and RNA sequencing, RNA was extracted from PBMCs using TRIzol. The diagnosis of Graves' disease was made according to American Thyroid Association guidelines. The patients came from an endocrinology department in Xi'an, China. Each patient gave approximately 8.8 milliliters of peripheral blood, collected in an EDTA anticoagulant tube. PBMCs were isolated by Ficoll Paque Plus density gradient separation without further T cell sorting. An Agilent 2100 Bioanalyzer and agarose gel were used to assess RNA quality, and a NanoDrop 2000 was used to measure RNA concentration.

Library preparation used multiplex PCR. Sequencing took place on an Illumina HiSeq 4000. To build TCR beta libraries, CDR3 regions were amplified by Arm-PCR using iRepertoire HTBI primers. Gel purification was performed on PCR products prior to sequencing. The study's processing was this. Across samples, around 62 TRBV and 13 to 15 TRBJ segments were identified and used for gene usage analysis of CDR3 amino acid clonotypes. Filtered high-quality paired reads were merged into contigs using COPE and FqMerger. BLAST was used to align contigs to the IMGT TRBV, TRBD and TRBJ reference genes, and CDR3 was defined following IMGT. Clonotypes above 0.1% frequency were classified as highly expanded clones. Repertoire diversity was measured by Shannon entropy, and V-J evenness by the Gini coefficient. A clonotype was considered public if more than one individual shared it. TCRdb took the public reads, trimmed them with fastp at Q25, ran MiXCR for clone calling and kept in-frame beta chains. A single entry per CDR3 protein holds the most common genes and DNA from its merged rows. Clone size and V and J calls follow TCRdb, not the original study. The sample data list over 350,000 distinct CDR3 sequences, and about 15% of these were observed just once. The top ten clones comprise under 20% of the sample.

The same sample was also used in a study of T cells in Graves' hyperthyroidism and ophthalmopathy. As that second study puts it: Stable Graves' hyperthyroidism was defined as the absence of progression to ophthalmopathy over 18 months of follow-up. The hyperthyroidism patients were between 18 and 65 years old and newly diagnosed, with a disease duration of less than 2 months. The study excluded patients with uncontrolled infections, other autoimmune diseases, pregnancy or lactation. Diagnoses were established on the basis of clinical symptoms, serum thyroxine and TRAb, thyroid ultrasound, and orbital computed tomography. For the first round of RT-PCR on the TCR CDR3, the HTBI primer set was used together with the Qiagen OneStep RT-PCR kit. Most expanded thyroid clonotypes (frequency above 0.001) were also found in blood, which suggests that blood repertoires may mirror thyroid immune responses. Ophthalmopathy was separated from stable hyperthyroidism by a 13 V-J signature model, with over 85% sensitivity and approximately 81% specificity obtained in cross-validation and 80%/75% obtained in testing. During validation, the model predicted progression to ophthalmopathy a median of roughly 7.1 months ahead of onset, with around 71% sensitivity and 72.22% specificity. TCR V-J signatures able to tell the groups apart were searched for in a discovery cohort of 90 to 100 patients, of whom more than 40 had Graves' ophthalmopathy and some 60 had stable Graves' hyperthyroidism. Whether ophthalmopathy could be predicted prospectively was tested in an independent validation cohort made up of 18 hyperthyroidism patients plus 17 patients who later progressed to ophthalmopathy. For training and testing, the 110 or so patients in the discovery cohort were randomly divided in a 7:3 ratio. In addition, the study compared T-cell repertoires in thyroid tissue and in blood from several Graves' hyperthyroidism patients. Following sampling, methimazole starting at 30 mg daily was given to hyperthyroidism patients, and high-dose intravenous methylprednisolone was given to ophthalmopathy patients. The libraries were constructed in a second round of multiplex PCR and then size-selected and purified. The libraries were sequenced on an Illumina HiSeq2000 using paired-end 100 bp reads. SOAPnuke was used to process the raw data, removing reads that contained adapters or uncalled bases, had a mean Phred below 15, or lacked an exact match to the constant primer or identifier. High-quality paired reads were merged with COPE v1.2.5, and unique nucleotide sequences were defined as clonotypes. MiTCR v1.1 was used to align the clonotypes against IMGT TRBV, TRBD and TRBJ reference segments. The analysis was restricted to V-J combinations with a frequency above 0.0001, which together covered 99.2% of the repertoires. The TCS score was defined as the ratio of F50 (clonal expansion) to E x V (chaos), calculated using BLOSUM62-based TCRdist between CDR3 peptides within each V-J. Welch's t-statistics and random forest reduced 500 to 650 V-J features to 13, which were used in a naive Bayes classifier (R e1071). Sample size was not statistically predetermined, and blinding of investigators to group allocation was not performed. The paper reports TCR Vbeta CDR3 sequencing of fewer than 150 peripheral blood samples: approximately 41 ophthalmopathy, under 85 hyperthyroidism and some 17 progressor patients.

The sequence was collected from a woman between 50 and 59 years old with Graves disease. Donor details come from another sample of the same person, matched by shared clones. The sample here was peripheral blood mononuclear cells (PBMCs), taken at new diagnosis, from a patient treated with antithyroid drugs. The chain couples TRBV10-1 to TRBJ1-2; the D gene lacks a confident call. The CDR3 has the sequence CASSEGPSYGYTF. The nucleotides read TGCGCCAGCAGCGAAGGACCGTCCTATGGCTACACCTTC.